The sequence of this T cell receptor beta chain was determined in a study of blood T cell repertoires in COVID-19. Measured with immunoSEQ multiplex PCR; TCRdb has only the in-frame clones, and not every one. This table holds 95,000 to 120,000 clones, around 89% found once. The CDR3 is 14 amino acids. The source is a woman aged 45-59 years with acute or convalescent COVID-19. This chain joins TRBV21-1 and TRBJ1-6. TRBV21-1 is a known pseudogene. The sample comprised peripheral blood. The CDR3 loop is CASSKEEENSPLHF. CDR3 in DNA: TGTGCCAGCAGCAAAGAGGAGGAGAATTCACCCCTCCACTTT.